The rows below give T cell receptor beta chains drawn from one sample of a study of T-cell reconstitution after alpha-beta-depleted transplantation in children. Via MiXCR, TCRdb re-called the PCR reads, giving one row per CDR3 protein. This sample has some 530,000 distinct CDR3 sequences, with 9.5% to 15% found just once. The sequenced sample was PBMCs from the stem cell graft donor, obtained from the stem cell graft. The receptors shown here come from a human donor who donated a stem cell graft to a child with combined immunodeficiency. Both conserved end residues are part of each CDR3. D genes are given only for firm matches. Not all rows give a size; the values are once, few, many and, for expanded clones, a class.

V gene,clone size,J gene,CDR3 length,D gene,CDR3 DNA,CDR3 protein
TRBV6-5,many,TRBJ2-1,15,-,TGTGCCAGCAGTTACTCCCTGAGAAGGGGTGATGAGCAGTTCTTC,CASSYSLRRGDEQFF
TRBV27,few,TRBJ2-7,15,-,TGTGCCAGCAGTTCCCTTCCAGGGGTGTCCTACGAGCAGTACTTC,CASSSLPGVSYEQYF
TRBV12-3/TRBV12-4,-,TRBJ1-5,15,-,TGTGCCAGCAGTACGGAATACCTCTTCTATCAGCCCCAGCATTTT,CASSTEYLFYQPQHF
TRBV11-2,few,TRBJ2-7,14,-,TGTGCCAGCAGCTTCTCCGGAGCCCCCTACGAGCAGTACTTC,CASSFSGAPYEQYF
TRBV24-1,-,TRBJ2-3,16,TRBD2,TGTGCCACCAGTGATGCTCGACTAGCGAGCACAGATACGCAGTATTTT,CATSDARLASTDTQYF
TRBV7-8,few,TRBJ2-1,15,-,TGTGCCAGCAGCTTAGCTAGCGGCCGGGACAATGAGCAGTTCTTC,CASSLASGRDNEQFF
TRBV30,few,TRBJ2-1,13,-,TGTGCCTGGGACGGGCTAGTGGGCAATGAGCAGTTCTTC,CAWDGLVGNEQFF
TRBV5-1,few,TRBJ2-3,14,-,TGCGCCAGCAGCTTTGGGGGGGCCCCAGATACGCAGTATTTT,CASSFGGAPDTQYF
TRBV27,many,TRBJ2-7,15,TRBD2,TGTGCCAGCAGTCTCGGGACTAGCGGGAGGGCGGAGCAGTACTTC,CASSLGTSGRAEQYF
TRBV5-6,few,TRBJ2-7,15,TRBD1,TGTGCCAGCAGCCCACGGGACAGGGCCTCTGCCGAGCAGTACTTC,CASSPRDRASAEQYF
TRBV6-1,-,TRBJ2-3,16,TRBD2,TGTGCCAGCAGTCCCCCCGGAGCGGGAGTGACAGATACGCAGTATTTT,CASSPPGAGVTDTQYF
TRBV27,many,TRBJ2-7,17,TRBD2,TGTGCCAGCTCAACCGGACCAACTAGCGGGATCTCCTACGAGCAGTACTTC,CASSTGPTSGISYEQYF
TRBV19,few,TRBJ1-1,15,-,TGTGCCAGTACCACCTCAGGGTTTTCGGGGACTGAAGCTTTCTTT,CASTTSGFSGTEAFF
TRBV12-3/TRBV12-4,many,TRBJ2-2,13,-,TGTGCCAGCAGTTTTATATGGGGCGGGGAGCTGTTTTTT,CASSFIWGGELFF
TRBV5-5,-,TRBJ2-1,16,TRBD2,TGTGCCAGCAGCCCCTTAAGACCTAGCGGCTACAATGAGCAGTTCTTC,CASSPLRPSGYNEQFF
TRBV5-1,few,TRBJ2-7,15,-,TGCGCCAGCAGCCATTTCTCGACGGAGAACTACGAGCAGTACTTC,CASSHFSTENYEQYF
TRBV2,-,TRBJ2-1,14,TRBD1,TGTGCCAGCAGGGACAGGGGGAGTAACAATGAGCAGTTCTTC,CASRDRGSNNEQFF
TRBV28,many,TRBJ2-7,15,TRBD1,TGTGCCAGCAGTTGGAGGACAGGGGGCTTGTACGAGCAGTACTTC,CASSWRTGGLYEQYF
TRBV6-2/TRBV6-3,-,TRBJ1-5,14,-,TGTGCCAGCAGTTATATAGGGGGCAATCAGCCCCAGCATTTT,CASSYIGGNQPQHF
TRBV21-1,-,TRBJ2-3,16,-,TGTGCCAGCAGCCCCACTAGCGCCGCTAGCACAGATACGCAGTATTTT,CASSPTSAASTDTQYF
TRBV7-8,few,TRBJ1-4,16,-,TGTGCCAGCAGCTTAGTCGGGAGGGCAGTAAATGAAAAACTGTTTTTT,CASSLVGRAVNEKLFF
TRBV6-6,few,TRBJ2-3,12,-,TGTGCCAGCCATAGGGAGCTAGATACGCAGTATTTT,CASHRELDTQYF
TRBV24-1,few,TRBJ2-3,17,TRBD2,TGTGCCACCCAAGGCTATGTCGTGGCGGGAGGACCAGATACGCAGTATTTT,CATQGYVVAGGPDTQYF
TRBV24-1,many,TRBJ2-1,16,-,TGTGCCACCAGTGATTTTAGGGACCAAGATGACAATGAGCAGTTCTTC,CATSDFRDQDDNEQFF
TRBV4-1,-,TRBJ2-1,14,-,TGCGCCAGCAGCCAACCCACTACCAACAATGAGCAGTTCTTC,CASSQPTTNNEQFF
TRBV9,-,TRBJ2-5,17,TRBD2,TGTGCCAGCAGCGTGACTTCCGGGACTAGTGGCCAAGAGACCCAGTACTTC,CASSVTSGTSGQETQYF
TRBV18,-,TRBJ2-3,13,TRBD1,TGTGCCAGCTGGACAGGGGTACTAGATACGCAGTATTTT,CASWTGVLDTQYF
TRBV5-1,few,TRBJ1-2,14,-,TGCGCCAGCAGCTTGGAGCGGACAGCCGATACCTACACCTTC,CASSLERTADTYTF
TRBV18,few,TRBJ2-7,13,-,TGTGCCAGCTCACCGGACAATGCCTACGAGCAGTACTTC,CASSPDNAYEQYF
TRBV7-2,few,TRBJ1-2,14,-,TGTGCCAGCAGCCCGCAGACAGTAATCTATGGCTACACCTTC,CASSPQTVIYGYTF
TRBV9,-,TRBJ2-7,14,-,TGTGCCAGCAGCGCCACTAGTGAGCTTTACGAGCAGTACTTC,CASSATSELYEQYF